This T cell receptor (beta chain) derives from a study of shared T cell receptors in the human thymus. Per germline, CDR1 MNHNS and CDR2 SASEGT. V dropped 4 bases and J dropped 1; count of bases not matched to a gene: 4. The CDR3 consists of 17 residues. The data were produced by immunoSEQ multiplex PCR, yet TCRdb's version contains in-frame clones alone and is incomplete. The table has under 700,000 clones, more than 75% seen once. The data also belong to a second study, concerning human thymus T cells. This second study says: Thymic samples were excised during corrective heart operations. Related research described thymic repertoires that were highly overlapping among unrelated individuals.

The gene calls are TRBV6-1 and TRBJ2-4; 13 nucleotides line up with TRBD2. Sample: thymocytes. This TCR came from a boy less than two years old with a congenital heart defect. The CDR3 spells CASSGTSGRWAKNIQYF. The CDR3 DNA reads TGTGCCAGCAGTGGGACTAGCGGGAGATGGGCCAAAAACATTCAGTACTTC.